This record covers a single T cell receptor beta chain. This sample is drawn from a study of PD-1 blockade in mismatch repair-deficient tumors. Using immunoSEQ multiplex PCR, the repertoire was profiled, and TCRdb retains in-frame clones only, with some absent. In the table there are about 130,000 clones, 85% to 90% of which are singletons. This CDR3 region has 15 residues. Germline V gene lookup returns CDR1 SGHRS and CDR2 YFSETQ. The V gene lost 0 bases and the J gene lost 4 bases, with 11 bases spanning the gap. The sequencing used peripheral blood, collected approximately 72 weeks after starting pembrolizumab. This chain connects TRBV5-1 to TRBJ2-1; D possibly corresponds to TRBD2 (5 bases). The receptor was isolated from an adult with mismatch repair-deficient cancer. This chain's CDR3 is CASSLAKGLYNEQFF. CDR3 DNA: TGCGCCAGCAGCTTGGCTAAAGGACTGTACAATGAGCAGTTCTTC.